This paragraph reports one TCR beta chain. Its matching antigen is unknown. TCRdb ran MiXCR on the RT-PCR reads and lists one entry per CDR3 protein. The sample carries approximately 500,000 distinct CDR3 sequences, 14% recorded once. This sample is drawn from a study of response to subunit inactivated influenza vaccine. Broader study findings: There was a suggestion from the authors that each seasonal influenza vaccination recruits few new T cells.

Germline V gives CDR1 SGHRS, CDR2 YFSETQ. V shed 0 bases and J 8 bases; nucleotides not matched to a gene: 11. CDR3 length: 16 amino acids. The sequencing here drew on PBMCs from blood, taken about 11 days after vaccination. The chain couples TRBV5-1 to TRBJ1-1; 9 bases agree with TRBD1. This receptor was identified in a man between 50 and 59 years old who received an inactivated influenza vaccine. CDR3 bases: TGCGCCAGCAGCTTGGATTACCCGGGACAGGGTATGGAAGCTTTCTTT. Protein product: CASSLDYPGQGMEAFF.